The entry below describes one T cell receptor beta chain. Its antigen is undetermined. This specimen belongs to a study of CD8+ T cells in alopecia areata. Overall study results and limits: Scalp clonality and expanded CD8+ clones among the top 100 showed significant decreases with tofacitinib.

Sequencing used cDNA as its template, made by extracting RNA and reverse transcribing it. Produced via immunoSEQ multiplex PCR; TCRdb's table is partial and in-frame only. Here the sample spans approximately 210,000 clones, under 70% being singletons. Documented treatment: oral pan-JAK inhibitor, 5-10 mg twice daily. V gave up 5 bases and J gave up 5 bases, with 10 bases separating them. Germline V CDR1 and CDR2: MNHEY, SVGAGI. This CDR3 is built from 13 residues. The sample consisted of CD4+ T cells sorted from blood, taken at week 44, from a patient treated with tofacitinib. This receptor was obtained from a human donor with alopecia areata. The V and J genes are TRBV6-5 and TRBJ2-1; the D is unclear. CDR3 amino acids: CASSTSDNNEQFF. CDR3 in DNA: TGTGCCAGCAGTACCTCCGATAACAATGAGCAGTTCTTC.